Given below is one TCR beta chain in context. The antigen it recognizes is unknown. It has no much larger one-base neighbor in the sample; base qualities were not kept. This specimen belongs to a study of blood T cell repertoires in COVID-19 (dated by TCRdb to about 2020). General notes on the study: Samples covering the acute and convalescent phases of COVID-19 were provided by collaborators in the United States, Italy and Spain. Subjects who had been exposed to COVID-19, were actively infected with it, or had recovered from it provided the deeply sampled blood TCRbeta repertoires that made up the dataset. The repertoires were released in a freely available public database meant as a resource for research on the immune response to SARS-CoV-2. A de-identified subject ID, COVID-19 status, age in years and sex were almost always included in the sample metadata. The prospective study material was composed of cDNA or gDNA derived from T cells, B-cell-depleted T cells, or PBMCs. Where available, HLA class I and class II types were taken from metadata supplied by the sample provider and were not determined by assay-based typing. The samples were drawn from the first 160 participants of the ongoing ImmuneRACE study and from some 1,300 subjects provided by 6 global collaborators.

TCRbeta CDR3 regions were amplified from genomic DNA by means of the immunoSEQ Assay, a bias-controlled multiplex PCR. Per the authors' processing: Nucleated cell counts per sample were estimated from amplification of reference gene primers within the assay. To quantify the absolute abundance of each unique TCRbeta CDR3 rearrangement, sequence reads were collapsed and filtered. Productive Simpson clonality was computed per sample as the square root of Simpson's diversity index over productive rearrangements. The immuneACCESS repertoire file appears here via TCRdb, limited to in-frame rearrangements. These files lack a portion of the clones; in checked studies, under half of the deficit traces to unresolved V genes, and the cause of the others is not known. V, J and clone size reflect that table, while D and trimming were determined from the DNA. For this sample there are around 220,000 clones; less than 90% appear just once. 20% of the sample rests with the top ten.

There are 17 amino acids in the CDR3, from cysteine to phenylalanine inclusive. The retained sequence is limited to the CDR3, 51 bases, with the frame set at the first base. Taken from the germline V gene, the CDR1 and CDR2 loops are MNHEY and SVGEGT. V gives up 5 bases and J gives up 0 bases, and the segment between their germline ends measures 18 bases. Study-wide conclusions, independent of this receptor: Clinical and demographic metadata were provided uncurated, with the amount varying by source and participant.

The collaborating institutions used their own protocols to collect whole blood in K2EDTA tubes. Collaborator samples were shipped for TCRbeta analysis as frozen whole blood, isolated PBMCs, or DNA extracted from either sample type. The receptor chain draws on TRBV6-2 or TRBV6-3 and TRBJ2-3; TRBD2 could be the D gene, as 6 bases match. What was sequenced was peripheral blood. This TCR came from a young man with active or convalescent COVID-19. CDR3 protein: CASSLRLVGTSTDTQYF. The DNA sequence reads TGTGCCAGCAGTCTCCGACTAGTTGGGACTAGCACAGATACGCAGTATTTT.